This T cell receptor beta chain derives from a study of blood T cell repertoires in COVID-19. Libraries were prepared by immunoSEQ multiplex PCR; TCRdb keeps only in-frame clonotypes and omits some of them. The sample yields some 170,000 clones, roughly 87% seen once. Trimming stripped 3 bases from V and 5 bases from J, with 13 bases between. The CDR3 extends over 14 amino acids. Germline V gives CDR1 LNHDA, CDR2 SQIVND (reference sequence). The specimen sequenced was PBMCs or T cells enriched from blood (not recorded which). The V and J genes are TRBV19 and TRBJ1-1; a weak D match, TRBD1 (5 bases). The TCR sequence derives from a human donor with acute COVID-19. The donor label of this sample is uncertain. The CDR3 loop is CASSMGTQGTEAFF. CDR3 DNA: TGTGCCAGTAGTATGGGAACGCAGGGAACTGAAGCTTTCTTT.